This paragraph covers one T cell receptor (beta chain) sequence. What it recognizes is unknown. Amplified TCR beta CDR3 regions came from RNA transcripts. A set of HTBI primers served as the primers for a first-round RT-PCR of the TCR CDR3. From the multiplex PCR reads, TCRdb called clonotypes with MiXCR, one entry per CDR3 protein. Of around 350,000 distinct CDR3 sequences detected, about 18% appear once; the ten largest clones hold 3.7%. This entry belongs to a study of T cells in Graves' hyperthyroidism and ophthalmopathy. The study, taken as a whole, reports: The model anticipated ophthalmopathy a median about six months pre-onset.

Absent ophthalmopathy progression within 18 months defined stable Graves' hyperthyroidism. Orbital computed tomography, thyroid ultrasound, serum thyroxine and TRAb, and clinical symptoms together informed the diagnoses. This CDR3 region has 14 residues. Trimming shortened V by 2 bases and J by 3 bases, and 10 bases separated the two germline ends. Looked up from germline, CDR1 is MNHNS and CDR2 is SASEGT. This clonotype originated in a young woman with Graves' hyperthyroidism. J is TRBJ1-2 and V is TRBV6-1; D gene ambiguous. The sample taken for sequencing was blood. CDR3 in DNA: TGTGCCAGCAGTGAATCGGGCAGCGACTATGGCTACACCTTC. This codes for CASSESGSDYGYTF.